This T cell receptor (beta chain) was observed in a study of OX40 agonist ivuxolimab in advanced cancers. Looking at the study overall: Patients received the agonistic anti-OX40 (CD134) antibody ivuxolimab.

This CDR3 has 18 residues. CDR1 is MGHRA, CDR2 YSYEKL, per germline. V shed 0 bases and J 3 bases; nucleotides not matched to a gene: 7. This table comes from immunoSEQ multiplex PCR, and its TCRdb copy is limited to in-frame clones, with some not included. The table lists some 90,000 clones, roughly 86% of them singletons. Source: CD4+ or CD8+ T cells sorted from blood, taken in a trial of the OX40 agonist ivuxolimab. The V call is TRBV4-1, the J call TRBJ2-5, with 13 bases that match TRBD2. The receptor was isolated from an adult with an advanced solid tumor such as melanoma, head and neck, liver or kidney cancer. The CDR3 nucleotides are TGCGCCAGCAGCCAAGATCCGGGGACTAGCGGGGTTGAAGAGACCCAGTACTTC. Translated, it gives CASSQDPGTSGVEETQYF.